These 29 T cell receptor beta chains originate from one sample sequenced in a study of blood T cell repertoires in COVID-19. Sequenced by immunoSEQ multiplex PCR; TCRdb stores in-frame clones only, minus some. The table shows roughly 250,000 clones, with 70% to 90% occurring only once. Sequenced sample: peripheral blood. The receptors were gathered from a man over 45 with acute or convalescent COVID-19.

The CDR3 region is CASDRGLYNSPLHF. The CDR3 DNA follows: TGTGCCAGCGACAGGGGTCTCTATAATTCACCCCTCCACTTT. The chain employs TRBV6-5 and TRBJ1-6; 8 bases match TRBD1. The CDR3 totals 14 residues. Unmatched junction bases numbered 3, after V lost 8 bases and J lost 3 bases. Looked up from germline, CDR1 is MNHEY and CDR2 is SVGAGI.

The gene calls are TRBV27 and TRBJ2-7; possible D gene TRBD2, 5 bases. The germline V gene encodes CDR1 MNHEY and CDR2 SMNVEV (reference sequence). The CDR3 runs 14 residues. V lost 5 bases, J lost 3 bases, and 14 bases lay in between. CDR3 DNA: TGTGCCAGCAGTCCCGGACTGGATTTCTACGAGCAGTACTTC. It codes for CASSPGLDFYEQYF.

The table lists this clone with a few counts. V and J are TRBV3-1 (or the pseudogene TRBV3-2) and TRBJ1-3; D remains ambiguous. V was trimmed by 1 base and J by 8 bases, leaving 6 bases between them. The CDR3 consists of 12 residues. Germline V gives CDR1 LGHDT, CDR2 YNNKEL (reference sequence). Written as DNA, the CDR3 is TGTGCCAGCAGCCAAGGCGGGTACACCATATATTTT. Its protein product is CASSQGGYTIYF.

This chain joins TRBV7-9 and TRBJ2-7; D is undetermined. Germline-derived CDR1 and CDR2 are SEHNR and FQNEAQ (reference sequence). Between the trimmed V and J ends, which lost 6 bases and 1 base, there was a span of 13 bases. The CDR3 contains 14 residues. CDR3 in DNA: TGTGCCAGCAGATCCCTAGGTCTTTCCTACGAGCAGTACTTC. As protein: CASRSLGLSYEQYF.

The genes are TRBV11-2 and TRBJ1-3; no definite D call. The CDR3 runs to 13 residues. Germline V gene data show CDR1 as SGHAT and CDR2 as FQNNGV. V lost 5 bases to trimming and J lost 4 bases, with 9 bases between them. DNA for the CDR3: TGTGCCAGCAGCCCGGTACGGGGAAACACCATATATTTT. It yields the protein CASSPVRGNTIYF.

The chain has TRBV5-1 and TRBJ2-5; 11 nucleotides line up with TRBD2. V shed 4 bases and J 2 bases; nucleotides not matched to a gene: 7. This CDR3 is 16 amino acids long. Per the germline V gene, CDR1 is SGHRS and CDR2 is YFSETQ. CDR3 residues: CASSPGTSGMQETQYF. The DNA for the CDR3 is TGCGCCAGCAGCCCCGGGACTAGCGGAATGCAAGAGACCCAGTACTTC.

J is TRBJ2-5 and V is TRBV11-3; TRBD1 aligns across 8 bases. The V gene's germline CDR1 is SGHNT and CDR2 YENEEA. The CDR3 has 13 residues. J lost 3 bases, V lost 6 bases, and 3 bases had no gene match. The DNA of the CDR3 is TGTGCCAGCAGACCGACAGGGGAAGAGACCCAGTACTTC. Amino acids: CASRPTGEETQYF.

CDR3 sequence reads: CASSVGLNEQFF. The CDR3 region has the DNA TGTGCCAGCAGCGTGGGACTCAATGAGCAGTTCTTC. The chain recombines TRBV7-9 with TRBJ2-1; possibly TRBD2 for D (6 bases). With 5 bases removed from V and 6 bases from J, the gap between germline ends came to 8 bases. In germline, CDR1 is SEHNR, CDR2 FQNEAQ (reference sequence). The CDR3 has 12 residues.

The gene calls are TRBV12-3 or TRBV12-4 and TRBJ2-7; weak D call: TRBD1 (6 bases). This CDR3 is 13 amino acids long. Trimming took off 6 bases at V and 0 bases at J, with 9 bases between the two ends. The CDR3 DNA follows: TGTGCCAGCAGCTGGGACAACTCCTACGAGCAGTACTTC. It encodes CASSWDNSYEQYF.

This chain links TRBV30 with TRBJ1-6; possibly TRBD1 for D (6 bases). From germline, CDR1 is GTSNPN and CDR2 SVGIG (reference sequence). The CDR3 has 15 amino acids. V lost 1 base to trimming and J lost 4 bases, with 11 bases between them. The CDR3 DNA is TGTGCCTGGAGTGGGACAGTGCGGTATAATTCACCCCTCCACTTT. It specifies CAWSGTVRYNSPLHF.

The chain uses TRBV10-2 and TRBJ1-5; possible D gene TRBD1, 6 bases. The germline V gene has CDR1 WSHSY and CDR2 SAAADI. The CDR3 totals 13 residues. V lost 6 bases and J 4 bases, leaving 10 bases between the germline ends. As DNA, the CDR3 is TGCGCCAGCAGAGAAGGACAGAATCAGCCCCAGCATTTT. Translating it yields CASREGQNQPQHF.

Only one count was recorded for this clone. The rearrangement uses TRBV3-1 (or the pseudogene TRBV3-2) and TRBJ1-3, with D possibly matching TRBD1 (6 bases). Trimming pared 0 bases from V and 0 bases from J, leaving 12 bases between. Germline V gene data show CDR1 as LGHDT and CDR2 as YNNKEL (reference sequence). This CDR3 contains 17 residues. CDR3 DNA: TGTGCCAGCAGCCAAGAAGCGTGGGGGCCCTCTGGAAACACCATATATTTT. Translation: CASSQEAWGPSGNTIYF.

This clone has just a few counts. The V and J genes are TRBV11-3 and TRBJ2-1; unclear D gene. CDR1 SGHNT and CDR2 YENEEA come from the germline V gene. The V and J ends lost 1 base and 11 bases respectively, with 6 bases between them. The CDR3 is made up of 11 amino acids. The CDR3 reads CASSLGPKQFF. CDR3 DNA: TGTGCCAGCAGCTTAGGGCCCAAGCAGTTCTTC.

The V gene is TRBV7-9, the J gene TRBJ1-4; tentatively, D is TRBD1 (5 bases). Germline assignment: CDR1 SEHNR and CDR2 FQNEAQ (reference sequence). The germline V and J ends were trimmed by 4 bases and 4 bases, with 19 bases remaining between them. The CDR3 is 17 residues long. Here the CDR3 DNA reads TGTGCCAGCAGCTCGCTACGGGAGGGGCAAATTAATGAAAAACTGTTTTTT. This translates into CASSSLREGQINEKLFF.

CDR3 coding DNA: TGTGCCAGCAGTTACCCCGGTCAGGGGTTGAATGAAAAACTGTTTTTT. Protein product: CASSYPGQGLNEKLFF. This chain joins TRBV28 and TRBJ1-4, with TRBD1 as a possible D gene (6 bases). Germline V gives CDR1 MDHEN, CDR2 SYDVKM. This CDR3 spans 16 amino acids. Trimming pared 4 bases from V and 5 bases from J, leaving 17 bases between.

A note on this clone: This sample includes further DNA sequences coding for the same CDR3. The rearrangement uses TRBV18 and TRBJ1-2; TRBD1 agrees at 7 bases. Trimming took 5 bases from V and 8 from J; bases not matched to a gene: 5. In germline, CDR1 is KGHSH, CDR2 LQKENI. The CDR3 has 12 amino acids. The CDR3 sequence is CASSATGDGYTF. The CDR3 nucleotides read TGTGCCAGCTCAGCCACAGGGGACGGCTACACCTTC.

The CDR3, as DNA: TGTGCCAGCAGCACCATACAGGGAGTTTGGACTGAAGCTTTCTTT. Amino acids: CASSTIQGVWTEAFF. The V call is TRBV7-9, the J call TRBJ1-1, with TRBD1 as a possible D gene (6 bases). CDR1 is SEHNR and CDR2 is FQNEAQ in the germline V gene (reference sequence). Trimming removed 5 bases from V and 5 bases from J, with 18 bases in between. CDR3 length: 15 amino acids.

The chain is built from TRBV25-1 and TRBJ1-1; no firm D call. The germline gives CDR1 MGHDK, CDR2 SYGVNS. The CDR3 runs to 11 residues. Trimming left V 3 bases short and J 3 bases short, with 2 bases between. CDR3 sequence (DNA): TGTGCCAGCAGTGACTACACTGAAGCTTTCTTT. It yields the protein CASSDYTEAFF.

The chain is built from TRBV18 and TRBJ2-7; TRBD2 aligns across 7 bases. Germline CDR1 and CDR2: KGHSH and LQKENI. J gave up 3 bases and V 1 base, and 3 bases lay outside the gene matches. The CDR3 length is 14 residues. CDR3: CASSPQGGYYEQYF. Here the CDR3 DNA reads TGTGCCAGCTCACCACAGGGAGGGTACTACGAGCAGTACTTC.

The gene calls are TRBV19 and TRBJ1-4; no clear D. The CDR3 loop spans 15 amino acids. V gave up 4 bases and J gave up 3 bases, with 12 bases separating them. Looked up from germline, CDR1 is LNHDA and CDR2 is SQIVND (reference sequence). The CDR3 spells CASSNPRGPNEKLFF. CDR3 DNA sequence: TGTGCCAGTAGTAACCCAAGAGGGCCTAATGAAAAACTGTTTTTT.

For the CDR3, the DNA is TGTGCCAGCAGTTTACCTCAGGGTAGCTCCTACGAGCAGTACTTC. Its translation: CASSLPQGSSYEQYF. The chain couples TRBV28 to TRBJ2-7, with D possibly being TRBD1 (5 bases). Germline values: CDR1 MDHEN, CDR2 SYDVKM. The ends were cut back, 2 bases at V and 0 bases at J, with 11 bases in the middle. This CDR3 is 15 amino acids long.

This chain uses TRBV5-1 with TRBJ2-5; tentatively, D is TRBD1 (5 bases). The V end lost 2 bases, the J end lost 0 bases, and 14 bases lay between the germline ends. Germline loops: CDR1 SGHRS, CDR2 YFSETQ. The CDR3 has 16 residues. CDR3 in amino acids: CASSLDTAGYQETQYF. CDR3 in DNA: TGCGCCAGCAGCTTAGATACGGCAGGGTACCAAGAGACCCAGTACTTC. The whole variable domain, filled in from reference TRBV5-1 and TRBJ2-5, reads KAGVTQTPRYLIKTRGQQVTLSCSPISGHRSVSWYQQTPGQGLQFLFEYFSETQRNKGNFPGRFSGRQFSNSRSEMNVSTLELGDSALYLCASSLDTAGYQETQYFGPGTRLLVL.

This chain uses TRBV7-6 with TRBJ2-7; D remains unclear. V lost 4 bases to trimming and J lost 5 bases, with 6 bases between them. The CDR3 is made up of 11 amino acids. CDR1 is SGHVS and CDR2 is FNYEAQ in the germline V gene. The CDR3: CASSSVDEQYF. CDR3 bases: TGTGCCAGCAGCTCGGTCGACGAGCAGTACTTC.

This rearrangement joins TRBV19 to TRBJ2-3; 8 nucleotides line up with TRBD1. The junction had 11 bases not matched to a gene; V was cut back by 9 bases and J by 3 bases. CDR1 is LNHDA and CDR2 is SQIVND in the germline V gene (reference sequence). CDR3 length: 15 amino acids. CDR3 residues: CASRVTGGITDTQYF. Here the CDR3 DNA reads TGTGCCAGCCGGGTCACAGGGGGAATTACAGATACGCAGTATTTT.

The chain links TRBV3-1 (or the pseudogene TRBV3-2) to TRBJ2-5, with D uncertain. This CDR3 has 15 residues. CDR1 is LGHDT, CDR2 YNNKEL, per germline (reference sequence). V gave up 0 bases and J gave up 5 bases, with 13 bases separating them. CDR3 loop: CASSQDRSGLETQYF. DNA of the CDR3: TGTGCCAGCAGCCAAGATAGATCCGGGTTGGAGACCCAGTACTTC.

The chain recombines TRBV3-1 (or the pseudogene TRBV3-2) with TRBJ1-1; 7 bases match TRBD1. The CDR3 is 15 residues long. V gave up 3 bases and J gave up 1 base; unmatched junction bases: 5. Germline CDR1 LGHDT, CDR2 YNNKEL (reference sequence). DNA for the CDR3: TGTGCCAGCAGCCACGGGACAGCGTCGAACACTGAAGCTTTCTTT. Its protein is CASSHGTASNTEAFF.

This chain uses TRBV27 with TRBJ2-5; 8 nucleotides match TRBD2. The germline CDR1 and CDR2 sequences are MNHEY and SMNVEV (reference sequence). V was pared by 2 bases and J by 2 bases, with 13 bases of the junction left unmatched. There are 18 residues in the CDR3. The DNA for the CDR3 is TGTGCCAGCAGTTTAAGCCCACAGGGAGCGGGGGAGCAAGAGACCCAGTACTTC. Its translation is CASSLSPQGAGEQETQYF.

The chain joins TRBV3-1 (or the pseudogene TRBV3-2) to TRBJ2-5; D remains ambiguous. V lost 4 bases, J lost 2 bases, and 14 bases lay in between. Germline lookup yields CDR1 LGHDT and CDR2 YNNKEL (reference sequence). CDR3 length: 15 amino acids. The chain's CDR3 is CASSPISSWQETQYF. CDR3 DNA sequence: TGTGCCAGCAGCCCCATCTCCAGTTGGCAAGAGACCCAGTACTTC.

This clone was seen more than once but under ten times. The chain recombines TRBV28 with TRBJ1-2; 10 bases line up with TRBD1. The length of the CDR3 is 12 residues. The ends lost 9 bases at V and 8 bases at J; junction bases unmatched: 6. Germline V gene sequence: CDR1 MDHEN, CDR2 SYDVKM. The chain's CDR3 is CASRQGAKGYTF. CDR3 sequence (DNA): TGTGCCAGTAGACAGGGGGCGAAGGGCTACACCTTC.